The rows below give T cell receptor beta chains drawn from one sample of a study of cytomegalovirus exposure and HLA in healthy donors. Assay used: immunoSEQ multiplex PCR; TCRdb lists only in-frame clones, some missing. The sample includes 200,000 to 250,000 clones, around 86% of them seen just once. Sequencing was done on a sample of PBMCs. Receptors originate from a woman aged 18 to 35 in good health and CMV-seropositive. Each CDR3 is given with its conserved first and last residue. The order of the fields is D gene, V gene, clone size, J gene, CDR3 DNA, CDR3 protein. The D gene is left open where the match is weak. A row's size may be missing; if present it is once, few, many or a size class.

D: NA
V: TRBV7-3
size: NA
J: TRBJ2-5
DNA: TGTGCCAGCAGCGCGGCCGGGGGTACGGGGGAGACCCAGTACTTC
CDR3: CASSAAGGTGETQYF

D: TRBD2
V: TRBV6-4
size: NA
J: TRBJ2-7
DNA: TGTGCCAGCAGTGCGGGACTAGCGGGGACCTACGAGCAGTACTTC
CDR3: CASSAGLAGTYEQYF

D: TRBD2
V: TRBV19
size: NA
J: TRBJ2-7
DNA: TGTGCCAGTAGTGCACTCGGGGACGGGGGGACCTACGAGCAGTACTTC
CDR3: CASSALGDGGTYEQYF

D: TRBD2
V: TRBV2
size: NA
J: TRBJ2-3
DNA: TGTGCCAGCACTCGTGAAGGGCTAGCGGGGTCCACAGATACGCAGTATTTT
CDR3: CASTREGLAGSTDTQYF

D: NA
V: TRBV27
size: once
J: TRBJ2-7
DNA: TGTGCCAGCAGCCCGAGGACAGTCACCACCTACGAGCAGTACTTC
CDR3: CASSPRTVTTYEQYF

D: TRBD2
V: TRBV5-1
size: NA
J: TRBJ2-1
DNA: TGCGCCAGCAGCTGGGCCTCTAGCGGAGGCTCCTACAATGAGCAGTTCTTC
CDR3: CASSWASSGGSYNEQFF

D: TRBD1
V: TRBV9
size: NA
J: TRBJ2-3
DNA: TGTGCCAGCAGCGTAGCTGGACAGGGCACAGATACGCAGTATTTT
CDR3: CASSVAGQGTDTQYF

D: NA
V: TRBV12-5
size: NA
J: TRBJ2-7
DNA: TGTGCTAGTGGTTTGGTACTGGGCAGGGGACCCTACGAGCAGTACTTC
CDR3: CASGLVLGRGPYEQYF

D: NA
V: TRBV6-4
size: NA
J: TRBJ1-1
DNA: TGTGCCAGCAGCACGGAGGAGGCCACTGAAGCTTTCTTT
CDR3: CASSTEEATEAFF

D: TRBD2
V: TRBV27
size: NA
J: TRBJ2-1
DNA: TGTGCCAGCAGTTTAGCTCCCTGGCGGGAGCAAAATGAGCAGTTCTTC
CDR3: CASSLAPWREQNEQFF

D: TRBD2
V: TRBV5-1
size: NA
J: TRBJ2-1
DNA: TGCGCCAGCAGCTTAGCGAGCGGGACCTACAATGAGCAGTTCTTC
CDR3: CASSLASGTYNEQFF

D: TRBD2
V: TRBV19
size: NA
J: TRBJ2-7
DNA: TGTGCCAGCACCGAACGGGTAGCGGGAGGATACGAGCAGTACTTC
CDR3: CASTERVAGGYEQYF

D: NA
V: TRBV5-6
size: NA
J: TRBJ1-1
DNA: TGTGCCAGCAGCTTGGTAGGGGTTAACACTGAAGCTTTCTTT
CDR3: CASSLVGVNTEAFF

D: TRBD1
V: TRBV28
size: NA
J: TRBJ1-2
DNA: TGTGCCAGCAGTCCATGGGACAGGGACTATGGCTACACCTTC
CDR3: CASSPWDRDYGYTF

D: TRBD2
V: TRBV7-6
size: NA
J: TRBJ2-1
DNA: TGTGCCAGCAGTTTAGCGGGAGGGCCTCGGAATGAGCAGTTCTTC
CDR3: CASSLAGGPRNEQFF

D: TRBD1
V: TRBV27
size: NA
J: TRBJ2-7
DNA: TGTGCCAGCAGGGCCGGGACAGGGATCAACGAGCAGTACTTC
CDR3: CASRAGTGINEQYF

D: TRBD2
V: TRBV30
size: NA
J: TRBJ2-1
DNA: TGTGCCTGGAGCGGGGATGGGACTAGCGGGAGAAGGTGGAATGAGCAGTTCTTC
CDR3: CAWSGDGTSGRRWNEQFF

D: TRBD2
V: TRBV2
size: NA
J: TRBJ2-1
DNA: TGTGCCACCCCCTCGACACTAGCGGCGGGGGAGCAGTTCTTC
CDR3: CATPSTLAAGEQFF

D: NA
V: TRBV15
size: NA
J: TRBJ2-2
DNA: TGTGCCACCAGCAGAGAGCCACGGACAGCATTCACCGGGGAGCTGTTTTTT
CDR3: CATSREPRTAFTGELFF

D: TRBD2
V: TRBV6-1
size: NA
J: TRBJ2-3
DNA: TGTGCCGGACGATTTAGCGGGAGTCGCAGAGATACGCAGTATTTT
CDR3: CAGRFSGSRRDTQYF

D: NA
V: TRBV7-8
size: NA
J: TRBJ1-2
DNA: TGTGCCAGCAGCACAGACAGATTTTTAAACTATGGCTACACCTTC
CDR3: CASSTDRFLNYGYTF

D: NA
V: TRBV4-1
size: NA
J: TRBJ1-2
DNA: TGCGCCAGCAGCCAAGATCTATCGGCCAGGACTAACTATGGCTACACCTTC
CDR3: CASSQDLSARTNYGYTF

D: NA
V: TRBV14
size: NA
J: TRBJ1-2
DNA: TGTGCCAGCAGCCATGGCAGGGTTGATGGCTACACCTTC
CDR3: CASSHGRVDGYTF

D: NA
V: TRBV2
size: NA
J: TRBJ2-7
DNA: TGTGCCAGCACCGAAGGTTATAGACAGAACATTATCTCCTACGAGCAGTACTTC
CDR3: CASTEGYRQNIISYEQYF

D: NA
V: TRBV10-1
size: NA
J: TRBJ2-7
DNA: TGCGCCAGCGGAACAGGGAACCGCTACGAGCAGTACTTC
CDR3: CASGTGNRYEQYF

D: TRBD2
V: TRBV27
size: NA
J: TRBJ2-1
DNA: TGTGCCAGCAGTGCTAGCGGGAGATACAATGAGCAGTTCTTC
CDR3: CASSASGRYNEQFF

D: TRBD1
V: TRBV7-2
size: NA
J: TRBJ2-7
DNA: TGTGCCAGCAACCTCGGACAGGACCTATCCTACGAGCAGTACTTC
CDR3: CASNLGQDLSYEQYF

D: NA
V: TRBV4-1
size: once
J: TRBJ2-1
DNA: TGCGCCAGCAGCCACGGACTACGCACCAACAATGAGCAGTTCTTC
CDR3: CASSHGLRTNNEQFF

D: NA
V: TRBV19
size: NA
J: TRBJ2-7
DNA: TGTGCCAGTAGGCGTCAGACATCAGACTACGAGCAGTACTTC
CDR3: CASRRQTSDYEQYF

D: NA
V: TRBV5-6
size: NA
J: TRBJ2-7
DNA: TGTGCCAGCAGCCCTGCAACCGGGGGCTACGAGCAGTACTTC
CDR3: CASSPATGGYEQYF

D: NA
V: TRBV29-1
size: NA
J: TRBJ1-1
DNA: TGCAGCGTGACAGATATGAACACTGAAGCTTTCTTT
CDR3: CSVTDMNTEAFF

D: NA
V: TRBV9
size: NA
J: TRBJ1-5
DNA: TGTGCCAGCAGCGTAGGGCAAGGGGATCAGCCCCAGCATTTT
CDR3: CASSVGQGDQPQHF

D: NA
V: TRBV28
size: NA
J: TRBJ2-4
DNA: TGTGCCAGCAGTGGGGGCCGCCGTGGCAACATTCAGTACTTC
CDR3: CASSGGRRGNIQYF

D: TRBD2
V: TRBV5-1
size: once
J: TRBJ2-1
DNA: TGCGCCAGCAGCTTTGCGGGGGTCTCCTACAATGAGCAGTTCTTC
CDR3: CASSFAGVSYNEQFF

D: TRBD1
V: TRBV29-1
size: few
J: TRBJ1-3
DNA: TGCAGCGTTGAAGCTCCGTCCGGGACAGCTGGAAACACCATATATTTT
CDR3: CSVEAPSGTAGNTIYF

D: TRBD1
V: TRBV27
size: NA
J: TRBJ1-1
DNA: TGTGCCAGCAGGGTGGGACAGGGAAGGTTGGGGACTGAAGCTTTCTTT
CDR3: CASRVGQGRLGTEAFF

D: NA
V: TRBV27
size: NA
J: TRBJ2-3
DNA: TGTGCCAGCAGTTTAAAGTTCGGGGGTTTGACAGATACGCAGTATTTT
CDR3: CASSLKFGGLTDTQYF

D: TRBD2
V: TRBV5-8
size: NA
J: TRBJ2-7
DNA: TGTGCCAGCAGCTTGGAACTAGCGGGAGACGAGCAGTACTTC
CDR3: CASSLELAGDEQYF

D: NA
V: TRBV29-1
size: NA
J: TRBJ2-7
DNA: TGCAGCGTCCTCGGGGGTTTTACAGGAAATTCCTACGAGCAGTACTTC
CDR3: CSVLGGFTGNSYEQYF

D: TRBD1
V: TRBV28
size: NA
J: TRBJ2-7
DNA: TGTGCCAGCAGCCCGGACAGGGAGCTCTCCTACGAGCAGTACTTC
CDR3: CASSPDRELSYEQYF

D: NA
V: TRBV28
size: NA
J: TRBJ2-7
DNA: TGTGCCAGCAGTTCATTTAGCGGAGCCAGCTCCTACGAGCAGTACTTC
CDR3: CASSSFSGASSYEQYF

D: NA
V: TRBV9
size: once
J: TRBJ2-5
DNA: TGTGCCAGCAGCCTCCCGATCTCGGGTGCTGAGACCCAGTACTTC
CDR3: CASSLPISGAETQYF

D: NA
V: TRBV29-1
size: NA
J: TRBJ1-1
DNA: TGCAGCGTTAAAGTGACAGATGACACTGAAGCTTTCTTT
CDR3: CSVKVTDDTEAFF

D: NA
V: TRBV2
size: NA
J: TRBJ2-7
DNA: TGTGCCAGCAGTGAAACAGGGTACGAGCAGTACTTC
CDR3: CASSETGYEQYF

D: TRBD2
V: TRBV28
size: NA
J: TRBJ2-7
DNA: TGTGCCAGCACCGAACTAGCGGGAGTAGGAACCGACTACGAGCAGTACTTC
CDR3: CASTELAGVGTDYEQYF

D: TRBD2
V: TRBV4-1
size: once
J: TRBJ2-3
DNA: TGCGCCAGCAGCTTAACTAGCGGGAGTACAGATACGCAGTATTTT
CDR3: CASSLTSGSTDTQYF

D: NA
V: TRBV7-6
size: NA
J: TRBJ2-3
DNA: TGTGCCAGCAGAGGGGGTAGCACAGATACGCAGTATTTT
CDR3: CASRGGSTDTQYF

D: NA
V: TRBV27
size: NA
J: TRBJ2-7
DNA: TGTGCCAGCACCCCAGGGGCAGGTGGCTACGAGCAGTACTTC
CDR3: CASTPGAGGYEQYF

D: TRBD2
V: TRBV9
size: NA
J: TRBJ2-7
DNA: TGTGCCAGCAGCGTACTAAAAGACGGGACTAGCGTCGGCGAGCAGTACTTC
CDR3: CASSVLKDGTSVGEQYF

D: TRBD2
V: TRBV30
size: NA
J: TRBJ2-3
DNA: TGTGCCTGGAGTGCCATTGGACTAGTTCCCACAGATACGCAGTATTTT
CDR3: CAWSAIGLVPTDTQYF

D: NA
V: TRBV27
size: NA
J: TRBJ1-1
DNA: TGTGCCAGCAGTTTAGGAGGGTCCAACACTGAAGCTTTCTTT
CDR3: CASSLGGSNTEAFF

D: NA
V: TRBV6-6
size: NA
J: TRBJ1-4
DNA: TGTGCCAGCAGTTACTCAACTGGCAGGGCTAATGAAAAACTGTTTTTT
CDR3: CASSYSTGRANEKLFF

D: NA
V: TRBV11-2
size: NA
J: TRBJ1-4
DNA: TGTGCCAGCAGCCCGTTACAGGGCCAAGGGATCGAAAAACTGTTTTTT
CDR3: CASSPLQGQGIEKLFF

D: TRBD1
V: TRBV10-3
size: few
J: TRBJ2-5
DNA: TGTGCCATCAAGACAGGGAGCCAAGAGACCCAGTACTTC
CDR3: CAIKTGSQETQYF